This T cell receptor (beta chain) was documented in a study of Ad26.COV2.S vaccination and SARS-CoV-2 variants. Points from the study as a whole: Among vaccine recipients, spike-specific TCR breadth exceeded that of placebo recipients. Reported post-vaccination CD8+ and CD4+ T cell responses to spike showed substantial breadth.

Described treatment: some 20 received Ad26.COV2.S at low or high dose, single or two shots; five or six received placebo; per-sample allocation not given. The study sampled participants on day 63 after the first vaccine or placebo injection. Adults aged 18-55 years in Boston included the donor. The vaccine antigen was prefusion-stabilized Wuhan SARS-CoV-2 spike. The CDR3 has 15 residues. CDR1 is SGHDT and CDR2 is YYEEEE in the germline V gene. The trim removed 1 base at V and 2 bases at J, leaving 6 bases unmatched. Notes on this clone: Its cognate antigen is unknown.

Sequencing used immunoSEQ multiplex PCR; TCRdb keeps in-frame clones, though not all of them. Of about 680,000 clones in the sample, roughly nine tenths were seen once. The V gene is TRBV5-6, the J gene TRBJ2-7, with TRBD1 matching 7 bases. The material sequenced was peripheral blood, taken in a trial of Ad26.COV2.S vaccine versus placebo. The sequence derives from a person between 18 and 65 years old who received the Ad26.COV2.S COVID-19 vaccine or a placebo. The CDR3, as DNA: TGTGCCAGCAGCTTGCCCGGGACAGCCACCTACGAGCAGTACTTC. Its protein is CASSLPGTATYEQYF. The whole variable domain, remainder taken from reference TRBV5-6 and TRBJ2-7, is DAGVTQSPTHLIKTRGQQVTLRCSPKSGHDTVSWYQQALGQGPQFIFQYYEEEERQRGNFPDRFSGHQFPNYSSELNVNALLLGDSALYLCASSLPGTATYEQYFGPGTRLTVT.